These T cell receptor beta chains were read from a single sample in a study of shared clonotypes between healthy human individuals. The method was immunoSEQ multiplex PCR; TCRdb's version includes in-frame clones alone and lacks a portion of them. The sample records about 1.9 million clones, over 85% being singletons. Sequenced material: naive CD8+ T cells from PBMCs. The receptor set was obtained from a man aged 18 to 30 in good health. Some clones in this sample may be carry-over from other donors' samples. Both conserved end residues are part of each CDR3. Fields, in order: V gene, clone size, J gene, D gene, CDR3 protein, CDR3 DNA. The D gene is left open where the match is weak. Clone size is given for some rows only: seen once, a few or many times, or a class if the clone is expanded.

v_gene: TRBV7-9
abundance: -
j_gene: TRBJ2-7
d_gene: -
CDR3aa: CASSPVGVSNEQYF
CDR3nt: TGTGCCAGCAGCCCTGTGGGGGTCAGTAACGAGCAGTACTTC

v_gene: TRBV5-6
abundance: -
j_gene: TRBJ2-3
d_gene: -
CDR3aa: CASSFLRSTDTQYF
CDR3nt: TGTGCCAGCAGCTTTTTAAGGAGCACAGATACGCAGTATTTT

v_gene: TRBV5-1
abundance: -
j_gene: TRBJ2-1
d_gene: -
CDR3aa: CASSLMLHEQFF
CDR3nt: TGCGCCAGCAGCTTGATGCTCCATGAGCAGTTCTTC

v_gene: TRBV2
abundance: -
j_gene: TRBJ2-7
d_gene: TRBD2
CDR3aa: CASSEGLAGSYEQYF
CDR3nt: TGTGCCAGCAGTGAAGGCCTAGCGGGTTCCTACGAGCAGTACTTC

v_gene: TRBV7-9
abundance: -
j_gene: TRBJ2-4
d_gene: TRBD2
CDR3aa: CASSFSSGNKNIQYF
CDR3nt: TGTGCCAGCAGCTTTTCTAGCGGGAATAAAAACATTCAGTACTTC

v_gene: TRBV7-8
abundance: -
j_gene: TRBJ2-1
d_gene: TRBD2
CDR3aa: CASSLTPGGGNEQFF
CDR3nt: TGTGCCAGCAGCTTAACACCCGGGGGAGGGAATGAGCAGTTCTTC

v_gene: TRBV29-1
abundance: -
j_gene: TRBJ2-7
d_gene: -
CDR3aa: CSVEGIDEQYF
CDR3nt: TGCAGCGTTGAAGGGATCGACGAGCAGTACTTC

v_gene: TRBV29-1
abundance: -
j_gene: TRBJ1-2
d_gene: -
CDR3aa: CSVGPSLHYGYTF
CDR3nt: TGCAGCGTGGGCCCATCCTTACACTATGGCTACACCTTC

v_gene: TRBV5-1
abundance: -
j_gene: TRBJ2-1
d_gene: -
CDR3aa: CASRPPRVGPLDNEQFF
CDR3nt: TGCGCCAGCAGACCCCCTAGGGTGGGCCCTCTTGACAATGAGCAGTTCTTC

v_gene: TRBV9
abundance: -
j_gene: TRBJ2-1
d_gene: -
CDR3aa: CASSVYPSKGEGGEQFF
CDR3nt: TGTGCCAGCAGCGTATACCCGAGTAAGGGGGAGGGAGGAGAGCAGTTCTTC

v_gene: TRBV9
abundance: -
j_gene: TRBJ2-7
d_gene: TRBD2
CDR3aa: CASSEASGPSYEQYF
CDR3nt: TGTGCCAGCAGCGAAGCTAGCGGGCCCTCCTACGAGCAGTACTTC

v_gene: TRBV28
abundance: -
j_gene: TRBJ2-7
d_gene: -
CDR3aa: CASSPEPLSYEQYF
CDR3nt: TGTGCCAGCAGTCCGGAACCCCTCTCGTACGAGCAGTACTTC

v_gene: TRBV30
abundance: -
j_gene: TRBJ1-1
d_gene: -
CDR3aa: CAWSKGTFEAFF
CDR3nt: TGTGCCTGGAGTAAAGGGACATTTGAAGCTTTCTTT

v_gene: TRBV13
abundance: -
j_gene: TRBJ2-1
d_gene: TRBD2
CDR3aa: CASSPTSGLNEQFF
CDR3nt: TGTGCCAGCAGCCCAACTAGCGGTTTGAATGAGCAGTTCTTC

v_gene: TRBV18
abundance: -
j_gene: TRBJ2-3
d_gene: -
CDR3aa: CASSRDRGKESGRRNTQYF
CDR3nt: TGTGCCAGCTCAAGGGACAGGGGAAAAGAGAGCGGGAGGAGGAATACGCAGTATTTT

v_gene: TRBV13
abundance: -
j_gene: TRBJ2-7
d_gene: -
CDR3aa: CASSLGLREAPYEQYF
CDR3nt: TGTGCCAGCAGCTTAGGCCTCAGGGAGGCGCCCTACGAGCAGTACTTC

v_gene: TRBV27
abundance: -
j_gene: TRBJ2-2
d_gene: -
CDR3aa: CASRRTAPTGELFF
CDR3nt: TGTGCCAGCAGACGGACAGCCCCCACCGGGGAGCTGTTTTTT

v_gene: TRBV7-2
abundance: -
j_gene: TRBJ2-1
d_gene: -
CDR3aa: CASSTTRRAGNEQFF
CDR3nt: TGTGCCAGCAGCACGACCCGACGGGCGGGCAATGAGCAGTTCTTC

v_gene: TRBV15
abundance: -
j_gene: TRBJ1-2
d_gene: -
CDR3aa: CATSSPAQGYGYTF
CDR3nt: TGTGCCACCAGCAGTCCCGCCCAGGGTTATGGCTACACCTTC

v_gene: TRBV27
abundance: -
j_gene: TRBJ2-6
d_gene: -
CDR3aa: CASSPRDPYSGANVLTF
CDR3nt: TGTGCCAGCAGTCCCCGGGACCCCTACTCTGGGGCCAACGTCCTGACTTTC

v_gene: TRBV7-9
abundance: -
j_gene: TRBJ2-7
d_gene: -
CDR3aa: CASSLLLGFSYEQYF
CDR3nt: TGTGCCAGCAGCTTATTATTGGGGTTCTCCTACGAGCAGTACTTC

v_gene: TRBV19
abundance: -
j_gene: TRBJ2-5
d_gene: -
CDR3aa: CASSARGSRETQYF
CDR3nt: TGTGCCAGTAGTGCCCGGGGGTCCAGGGAGACCCAGTACTTC

v_gene: TRBV2
abundance: -
j_gene: TRBJ2-1
d_gene: TRBD2
CDR3aa: CASSDSSGGNEQFF
CDR3nt: TGTGCCAGCAGTGATTCTAGCGGAGGGAATGAGCAGTTCTTC

v_gene: TRBV7-6
abundance: -
j_gene: TRBJ1-4
d_gene: -
CDR3aa: CASSPRGGGEKLFF
CDR3nt: TGTGCCAGCAGCCCCCGGGGAGGGGGTGAAAAACTGTTTTTT

v_gene: TRBV28
abundance: once
j_gene: TRBJ1-5
d_gene: -
CDR3aa: CASSFRTGGDQPQHF
CDR3nt: TGTGCCAGCAGTTTTCGGACGGGGGGGGATCAGCCCCAGCATTTT

v_gene: TRBV27
abundance: -
j_gene: TRBJ2-3
d_gene: -
CDR3aa: CASSFGPGSSTDTQYF
CDR3nt: TGTGCCAGCAGTTTCGGACCAGGCTCTAGCACAGATACGCAGTATTTT

v_gene: TRBV29-1
abundance: -
j_gene: TRBJ2-2
d_gene: -
CDR3aa: CSVVEGSNTGELFF
CDR3nt: TGCAGCGTTGTGGAGGGGTCGAACACCGGGGAGCTGTTTTTT

v_gene: TRBV27
abundance: -
j_gene: TRBJ2-2
d_gene: -
CDR3aa: CASSPQGLYGELFF
CDR3nt: TGTGCCAGCAGTCCTCAGGGGCTGTACGGGGAGCTGTTTTTT

v_gene: TRBV4-1
abundance: -
j_gene: TRBJ1-1
d_gene: TRBD1
CDR3aa: CASRVDRGRSIAKMNTEAFF
CDR3nt: TGCGCCAGCAGAGTGGACAGGGGCCGTTCTATCGCTAAAATGAACACTGAAGCTTTCTTT

v_gene: TRBV27
abundance: -
j_gene: TRBJ2-1
d_gene: -
CDR3aa: CASSFPEQFF
CDR3nt: TGTGCCAGCAGTTTTCCAGAGCAGTTCTTC

v_gene: TRBV9
abundance: -
j_gene: TRBJ2-1
d_gene: -
CDR3aa: CASSVVGETYNEQFF
CDR3nt: TGTGCCAGCAGCGTAGTGGGGGAAACCTACAATGAGCAGTTCTTC

v_gene: TRBV19
abundance: once
j_gene: TRBJ1-5
d_gene: -
CDR3aa: CASSTNRDKYSNQPQHF
CDR3nt: TGTGCCAGTAGCACCAACCGGGACAAATATAGCAATCAGCCCCAGCATTTT

v_gene: TRBV10-3
abundance: -
j_gene: TRBJ2-7
d_gene: TRBD2
CDR3aa: CAISDSGMSGNEQYF
CDR3nt: TGTGCCATCAGTGACTCAGGGATGAGCGGGAACGAGCAGTACTTC

v_gene: TRBV5-8
abundance: -
j_gene: TRBJ2-1
d_gene: -
CDR3aa: CASSFGAVEPWNEQFF
CDR3nt: TGTGCCAGCAGCTTTGGGGCCGTTGAGCCCTGGAATGAGCAGTTCTTC

v_gene: TRBV11-3
abundance: -
j_gene: TRBJ2-1
d_gene: -
CDR3aa: CASSPLGRGSYNEQFF
CDR3nt: TGTGCCAGCAGCCCTCTGGGGCGGGGATCCTACAATGAGCAGTTCTTC

v_gene: TRBV4-2
abundance: -
j_gene: TRBJ1-2
d_gene: TRBD1
CDR3aa: CASSQDLTGGLNGYTF
CDR3nt: TGTGCCAGCAGCCAAGATCTAACAGGGGGGTTAAATGGCTACACCTTC

v_gene: TRBV9
abundance: -
j_gene: TRBJ2-7
d_gene: -
CDR3aa: CASSVGPDLIYEQYF
CDR3nt: TGTGCCAGCAGCGTAGGCCCCGACCTGATCTACGAGCAGTACTTC

v_gene: TRBV27
abundance: -
j_gene: TRBJ1-1
d_gene: -
CDR3aa: CASSSDLGGTEAFF
CDR3nt: TGTGCCAGCAGTTCTGATCTCGGGGGGACTGAAGCTTTCTTT

v_gene: TRBV7-3
abundance: -
j_gene: TRBJ2-2
d_gene: TRBD1
CDR3aa: CASSQGVGTGITGELFF
CDR3nt: TGTGCCAGCAGCCAAGGCGTCGGGACAGGGATCACCGGGGAGCTGTTTTTT

v_gene: TRBV7-6
abundance: -
j_gene: TRBJ1-2
d_gene: TRBD1
CDR3aa: CASSPEGTGIAENYGYTF
CDR3nt: TGTGCCAGCAGCCCCGAGGGGACAGGGATTGCTGAAAACTATGGCTACACCTTC